The sequence of this TCR beta chain was determined in a study of CD8 T cell repertoires and HIV-1 epitope variants. Sequencing was performed with immunoSEQ multiplex PCR; in TCRdb, only in-frame clones are kept and a portion is missing. This repertoire shows 95,000 or so clones, 74% found once; its top ten account for more than 25%. CDR3 length: 15 residues. V shed 6 bases and J 4 bases; nucleotides not matched to a gene: 9. CDR1 and CDR2 from the germline V gene are MDHEN and SYDVKM. Sequencing was performed on uncultured baseline CD8+ T cells from peripheral blood mononuclear cells (PBMCs). V usage is TRBV28 and J usage is TRBJ1-5, with 7 bases matching TRBD1. This clonotype was obtained from a male donor with HIV. The CDR3 protein is CASRTTGSMNQPQHF. The CDR3 DNA reads as TGTGCCAGCAGGACGACAGGGTCGATGAATCAGCCCCAGCATTTT. Full variable domain (outside the CDR3, taken from reference TRBV28 and TRBJ1-5): DVKVTQSSRYLVKRTGEKVFLECVQDMDHENMFWYRQDPGLGLRLIYFSYDVKMKEKGDIPEGYSVSREKKERFSLILESASTNQTSMYLCASRTTGSMNQPQHFGDGTRLSIL.